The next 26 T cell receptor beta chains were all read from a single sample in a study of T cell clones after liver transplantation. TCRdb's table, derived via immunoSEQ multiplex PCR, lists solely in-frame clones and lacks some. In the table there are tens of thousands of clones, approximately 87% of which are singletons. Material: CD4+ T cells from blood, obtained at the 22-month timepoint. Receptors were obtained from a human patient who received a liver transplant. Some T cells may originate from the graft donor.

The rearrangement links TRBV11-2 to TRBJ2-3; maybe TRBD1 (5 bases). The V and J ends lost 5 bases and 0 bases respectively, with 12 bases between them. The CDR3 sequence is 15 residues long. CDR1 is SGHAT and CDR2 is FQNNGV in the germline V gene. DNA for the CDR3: TGTGCCAGCAGCCCCCCCCAGGGTAGCACAGATACGCAGTATTTT. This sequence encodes CASSPPQGSTDTQYF.

The CDR3 DNA follows: TGTGCCAGCAGCAAGCGACAGGGTGGGACCGGGGAGCTGTTTTTT. The encoded protein is CASSKRQGGTGELFF. The chain has TRBV7-2 and TRBJ2-2; 7 bases are a match to TRBD1. The trim removed 5 bases at V and 5 bases at J, leaving 8 bases unmatched. Germline values: CDR1 SGHTA, CDR2 FQGNSA. The CDR3 is 15 amino acids. Together with reference TRBV7-2 and TRBJ2-2, the CDR3 gives the full variable domain: GAGVSQSPSNKVTEKGKDVELRCDPISGHTALYWYRQSLGQGLEFLIYFQGNSAPDKSGLPSDRFSAERTGGSVSTLTIQRTQQEDSAVYLCASSKRQGGTGELFFGEGSRLTVL.

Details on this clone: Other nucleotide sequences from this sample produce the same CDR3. In nucleotides, the CDR3 is TGTGCCATCAGTGAGGGCGAGACCCAGTACTTC. Its translation: CAISEGETQYF. The chain recombines TRBV10-3 with TRBJ2-5; D unclear. The germline V and J ends were trimmed by 2 bases and 5 bases, with 3 bases remaining between them. This CDR3 is built from 11 residues. Germline V lookup: CDR1 ENHRY, CDR2 SYGVKD.

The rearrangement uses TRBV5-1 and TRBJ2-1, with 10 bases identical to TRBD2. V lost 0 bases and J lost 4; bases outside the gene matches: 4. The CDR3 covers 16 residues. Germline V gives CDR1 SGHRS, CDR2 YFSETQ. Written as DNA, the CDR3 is TGCGCCAGCAGCTTGGGTGGGACTAGCGCATACAATGAGCAGTTCTTC. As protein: CASSLGGTSAYNEQFF. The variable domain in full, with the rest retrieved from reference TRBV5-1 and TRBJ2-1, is KAGVTQTPRYLIKTRGQQVTLSCSPISGHRSVSWYQQTPGQGLQFLFEYFSETQRNKGNFPGRFSGRQFSNSRSEMNVSTLELGDSALYLCASSLGGTSAYNEQFFGPGTRLTVL.

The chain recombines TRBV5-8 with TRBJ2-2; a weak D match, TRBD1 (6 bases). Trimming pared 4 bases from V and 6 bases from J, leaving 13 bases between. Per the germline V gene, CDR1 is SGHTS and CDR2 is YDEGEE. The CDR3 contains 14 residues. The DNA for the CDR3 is TGTGCCAGCAGCGACCACAGGGTACCCGGGGAGCTGTTTTTT. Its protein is CASSDHRVPGELFF. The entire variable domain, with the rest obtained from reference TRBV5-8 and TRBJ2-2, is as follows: EAGVTQSPTHLIKTRGQQATLRCSPISGHTSVYWYQQALGLGLQFLLWYDEGEERNRGNFPPRFSGRQFPNYSSELNVNALELEDSALYLCASSDHRVPGELFFGEGSRLTVL.

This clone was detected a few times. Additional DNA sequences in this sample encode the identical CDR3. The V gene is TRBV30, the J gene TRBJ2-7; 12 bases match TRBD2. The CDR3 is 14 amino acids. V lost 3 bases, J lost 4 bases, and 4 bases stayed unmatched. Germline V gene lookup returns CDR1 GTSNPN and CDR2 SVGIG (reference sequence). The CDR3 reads CAWRGLAGGYEQYF. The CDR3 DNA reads TGTGCCTGGAGAGGGCTAGCGGGAGGGTACGAGCAGTACTTC. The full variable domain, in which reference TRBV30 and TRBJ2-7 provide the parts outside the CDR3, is SQTIHQWPATLVQPVGSPLSLECTVEGTSNPNLYWYRQAAGRGLQLLFYSVGIGQISSEVPQNLSASRPQDRQFILSSKKLLLSDSGFYLCAWRGLAGGYEQYFGPGTRLTVT.

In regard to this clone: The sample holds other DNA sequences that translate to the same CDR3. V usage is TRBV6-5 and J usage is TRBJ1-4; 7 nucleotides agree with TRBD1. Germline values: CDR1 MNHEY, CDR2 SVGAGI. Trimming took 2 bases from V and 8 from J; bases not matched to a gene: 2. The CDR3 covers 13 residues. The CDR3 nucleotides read TGTGCCAGCAGTTACGACAGGGACGAAAAACTGTTTTTT. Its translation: CASSYDRDEKLFF.

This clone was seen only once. CDR3 coding DNA: TGTGCCAGCAGCTTGAGGGAAAATGGCTACACCTTC. Its translation: CASSLRENGYTF. The chain recombines TRBV5-4 with TRBJ1-2; D unclear. The CDR3 runs 12 residues. Germline CDR1 SGHNT, CDR2 YYREEE (reference sequence). Trimming shortened V by 1 base and J by 6 bases, and 7 bases separated the two germline ends.

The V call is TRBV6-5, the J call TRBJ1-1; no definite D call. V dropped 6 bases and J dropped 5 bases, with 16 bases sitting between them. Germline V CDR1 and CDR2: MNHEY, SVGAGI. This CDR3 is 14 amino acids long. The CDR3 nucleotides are TGTGCCAGCAGCTCCTCGAGGGCTCGGACTGAAGCTTTCTTT. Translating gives CASSSSRARTEAFF.

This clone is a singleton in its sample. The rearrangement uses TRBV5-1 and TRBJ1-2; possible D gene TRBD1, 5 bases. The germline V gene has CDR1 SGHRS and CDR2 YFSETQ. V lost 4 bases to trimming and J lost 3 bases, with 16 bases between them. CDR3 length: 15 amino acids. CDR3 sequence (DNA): TGCGCCAGCAGCACCGAACCTACAGGAGACTATGGCTACACCTTC. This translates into CASSTEPTGDYGYTF.

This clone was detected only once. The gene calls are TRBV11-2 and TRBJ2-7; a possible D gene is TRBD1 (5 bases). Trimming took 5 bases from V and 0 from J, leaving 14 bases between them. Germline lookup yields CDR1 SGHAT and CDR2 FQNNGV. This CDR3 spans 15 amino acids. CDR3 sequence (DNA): TGTGCCAGCAGCCTGGACAAAAGTCTCTCCTACGAGCAGTACTTC. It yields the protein CASSLDKSLSYEQYF.

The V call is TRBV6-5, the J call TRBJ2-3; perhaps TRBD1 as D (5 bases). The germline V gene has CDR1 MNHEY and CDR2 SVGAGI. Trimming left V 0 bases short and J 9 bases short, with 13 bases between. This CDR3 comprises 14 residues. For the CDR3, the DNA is TGTGCCAGCAGTTACTCGAAACAATGGGGCACGCAGTATTTT. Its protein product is CASSYSKQWGTQYF.

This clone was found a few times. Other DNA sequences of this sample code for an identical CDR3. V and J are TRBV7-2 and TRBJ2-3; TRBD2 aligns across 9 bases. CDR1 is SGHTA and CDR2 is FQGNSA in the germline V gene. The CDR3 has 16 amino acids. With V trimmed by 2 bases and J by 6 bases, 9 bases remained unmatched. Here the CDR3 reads CASSLMGGGASDTQYF. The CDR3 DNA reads TGTGCCAGCAGCTTAATGGGCGGGGGGGCCAGTGATACGCAGTATTTT.

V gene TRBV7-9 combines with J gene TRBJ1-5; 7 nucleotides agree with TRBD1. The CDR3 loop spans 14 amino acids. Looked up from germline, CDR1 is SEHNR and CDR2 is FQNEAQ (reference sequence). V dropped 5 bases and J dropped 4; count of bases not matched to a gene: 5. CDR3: CASSNRGANQPQHF. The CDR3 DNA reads TGTGCCAGCAGCAACAGGGGAGCTAATCAGCCCCAGCATTTT.

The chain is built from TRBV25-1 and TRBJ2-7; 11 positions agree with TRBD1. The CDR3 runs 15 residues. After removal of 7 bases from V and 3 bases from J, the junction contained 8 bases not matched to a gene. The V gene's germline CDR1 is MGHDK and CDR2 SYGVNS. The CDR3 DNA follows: TGTGCCAGCACCGATCCCGGGACAGGGGGCTACGAGCAGTACTTC. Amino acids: CASTDPGTGGYEQYF.

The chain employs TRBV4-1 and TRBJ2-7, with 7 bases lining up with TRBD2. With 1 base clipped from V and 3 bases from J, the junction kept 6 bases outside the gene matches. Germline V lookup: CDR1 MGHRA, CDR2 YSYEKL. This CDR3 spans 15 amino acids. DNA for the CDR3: TGCGCCAGCAGCCAAGGACTAGCCTTGGGCTACGAGCAGTACTTC. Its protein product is CASSQGLALGYEQYF.

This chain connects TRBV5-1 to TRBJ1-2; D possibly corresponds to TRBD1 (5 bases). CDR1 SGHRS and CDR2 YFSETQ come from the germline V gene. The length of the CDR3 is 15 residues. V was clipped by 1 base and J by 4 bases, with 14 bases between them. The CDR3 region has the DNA TGCGCCAGCAGCTTGTCCGGTGTGGGGACCTATGGCTACACCTTC. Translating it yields CASSLSGVGTYGYTF.

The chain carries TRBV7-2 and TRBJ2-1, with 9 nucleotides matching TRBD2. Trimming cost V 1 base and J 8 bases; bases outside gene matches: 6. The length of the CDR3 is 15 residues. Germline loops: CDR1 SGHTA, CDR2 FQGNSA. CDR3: CASSLVSGSGDEQFF. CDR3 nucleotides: TGTGCCAGCAGCTTAGTTAGCGGGAGTGGCGATGAGCAGTTCTTC.

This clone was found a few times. CDR3 in DNA: TGTGCCAGCAGTCGTAGCGGGAGGCCCTCCGAGCAGTACTTC. Amino acids: CASSRSGRPSEQYF. The chain joins TRBV28 to TRBJ2-7; 10 nucleotides agree with TRBD2. The CDR3 totals 14 residues. Trimming cost V 5 bases and J 6 bases; bases outside gene matches: 7. The germline gives CDR1 MDHEN, CDR2 SYDVKM.

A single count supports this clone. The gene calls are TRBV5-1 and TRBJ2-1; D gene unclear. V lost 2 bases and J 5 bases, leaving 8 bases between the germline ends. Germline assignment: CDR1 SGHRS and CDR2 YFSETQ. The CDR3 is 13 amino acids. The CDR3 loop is CASSFTADNEQFF. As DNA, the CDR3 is TGCGCCAGCAGCTTTACGGCGGACAATGAGCAGTTCTTC.

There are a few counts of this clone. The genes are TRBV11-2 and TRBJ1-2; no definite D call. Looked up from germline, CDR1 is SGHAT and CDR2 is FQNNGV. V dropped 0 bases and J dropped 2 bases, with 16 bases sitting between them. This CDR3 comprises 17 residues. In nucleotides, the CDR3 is TGTGCCAGCAGCTTAGACTCTTTAGAGGGAGGAAACTATGGCTACACCTTC. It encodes CASSLDSLEGGNYGYTF.

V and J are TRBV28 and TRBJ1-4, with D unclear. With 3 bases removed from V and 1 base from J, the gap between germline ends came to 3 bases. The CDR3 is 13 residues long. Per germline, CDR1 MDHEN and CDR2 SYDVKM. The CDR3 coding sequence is TGTGCCAGCAGTTTCCGAACTAATGAAAAACTGTTTTTT. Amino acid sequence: CASSFRTNEKLFF.

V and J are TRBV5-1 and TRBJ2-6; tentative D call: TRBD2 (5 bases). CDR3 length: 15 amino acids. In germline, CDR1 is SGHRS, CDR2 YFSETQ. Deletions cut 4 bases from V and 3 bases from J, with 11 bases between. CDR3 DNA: TGCGCCAGCAGCGGTACTAGTAGTGGGGCCAACGTCCTGACTTTC. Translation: CASSGTSSGANVLTF.

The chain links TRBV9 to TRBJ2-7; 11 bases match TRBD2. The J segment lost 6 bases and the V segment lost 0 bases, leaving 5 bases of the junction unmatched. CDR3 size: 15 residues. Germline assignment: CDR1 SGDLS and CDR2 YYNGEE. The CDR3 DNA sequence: TGTGCCAGCAGCGTAGCGACTAGCGGGATCCTCGAGCAGTACTTC. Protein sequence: CASSVATSGILEQYF.

The CDR3 nucleotides are TGTGCCAGCAGCTTCACCGACCCGCTCGGAGAGACCCAGTACTTC. This translates into CASSFTDPLGETQYF. The chain uses TRBV11-1 and TRBJ2-5, with D hard to call. Germline CDR1 and CDR2: SGHAT and FQDESV (reference sequence). V was pared by 3 bases and J by 4 bases, with 15 bases between. This CDR3 spans 15 amino acids.

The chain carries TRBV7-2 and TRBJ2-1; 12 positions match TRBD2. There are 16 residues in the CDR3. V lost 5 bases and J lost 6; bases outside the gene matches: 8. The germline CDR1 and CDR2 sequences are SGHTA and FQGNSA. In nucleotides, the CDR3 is TGTGCCAGCAGCGACCCACTAGCGGGAGGAAGCAATGAGCAGTTCTTC. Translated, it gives CASSDPLAGGSNEQFF.